The 26 T cell receptor beta chains given below trace back to one sample, sequenced in a study of molecular identifiers for immune sequencing clone quantification. TCRdb processed the PCR reads anew with MiXCR; each CDR3 protein has one entry. The sample includes 85,000 to 120,000 distinct CDR3 sequences, about 35% seen only once; the top ten take over 8%. Sequenced input: naive CD8+ T cells from blood, with Jurkat cell RNA spiked in. Subset reported: FACS-sorted CD8+CD4-CCR7+CD45RA+ naive T cells. These TCRs come from a human donor in good health. Some libraries in this study had Jurkat cell RNA spiked in.

This clonotype was counted between two and nine times. The rearrangement uses TRBV10-2 and TRBJ2-4; 7 bases are shared with TRBD2. Germline V lookup: CDR1 WSHSY, CDR2 SAAADI. V dropped 0 bases and J dropped 2; count of bases not matched to a gene: 4. The CDR3 sequence is 16 residues long. CDR3: CASSESAGVSKNIQYF. The CDR3 DNA sequence: TGCGCCAGCAGTGAGTCTGCGGGAGTCTCCAAAAACATTCAGTACTTC.

This clonotype has ten or more counts. The chain is built from TRBV7-8 and TRBJ1-4; TRBD1 is a possible D gene (6 bases). In germline, CDR1 is SGHVS, CDR2 FQNEAQ. V was trimmed by 4 bases and J by 1 base, leaving 7 bases between them. The CDR3 runs to 14 residues. In DNA form, the CDR3 reads TGTGCCAGCAGCTCAGGGGAAACTAATGAAAAACTGTTTTTT. Amino acids: CASSSGETNEKLFF.

In regard to this clonotype: The CDR3 does not end in the conserved phenylalanine or tryptophan, so this is likely a read error. The rearrangement joins TRBV19 to TRBJ2-7; D remains ambiguous. The CDR3 has 14 residues. V lost 3 bases and J lost 7, with 16 bases in between. Germline lookup yields CDR1 LNHDA and CDR2 SQIVND (reference sequence). The CDR3 DNA follows: TGTGCCAGTAGTATCGTTTTCTCACGCCGGGAGCAGTACATC. Translating gives CASSIVFSRREQYI.

The table lists this clonotype with a few counts. The chain combines TRBV4-2 with TRBJ2-7; D is unclear. Germline lookup yields CDR1 LGHNA and CDR2 YNFKEQ. V was shortened by 0 bases and J by 4 bases, with 7 bases between the two germline ends. The length of the CDR3 is 13 residues. CDR3 bases: TGTGCCAGCAGCCAAGAGTCAGGATACGAGCAGTACTTC. Translated, it gives CASSQESGYEQYF.

V and J are TRBV29-1 and TRBJ2-7, with 10 bases aligning to TRBD1. J lost 3 bases, V lost 3 bases, and 5 bases had no gene match. Germline V CDR1 and CDR2: SQVTM, ANQGSEA. This CDR3 comprises 14 residues. CDR3 amino acids: CSVEGQGQIYEQYF. As DNA, the CDR3 is TGCAGCGTTGAGGGACAGGGGCAGATCTACGAGCAGTACTTC.

This clonotype came up a few times. The rearrangement links TRBV6-5 to TRBJ2-7, with no clear D. The CDR3 has 14 residues. In germline, CDR1 is MNHEY, CDR2 SVGAGI. Deletions cut 0 bases from V and 4 bases from J, with 10 bases between. The CDR3 sequence: CASSYSIWRYEQYF. In nucleotides, the CDR3 is TGTGCCAGCAGTTACTCGATCTGGAGATACGAGCAGTACTTC.

The chain carries TRBV6-2 or TRBV6-3 and TRBJ2-1, with 11 bases matching TRBD2. The CDR3 is 15 amino acids. Trimming removed 5 bases from V and 4 bases from J; junction bases left unmatched: 4. Germline V gene sequence: CDR1 MNHEY, CDR2 SVGEGT. The CDR3 bases are TGTGCCAGCAGTCTAGCGGGAGGATATTACAATGAGCAGTTCTTC. Its protein product is CASSLAGGYYNEQFF.

The chain carries TRBV7-9 and TRBJ1-6; 8 nucleotides agree with TRBD1. Germline V gene lookup returns CDR1 SEHNR and CDR2 FQNEAQ (reference sequence). The CDR3 runs to 16 residues. After removal of 1 base from V and 9 bases from J, the junction contained 8 bases not matched to a gene. CDR3 nucleotide sequence: TGTGCCAGCAGCTTAGTGGGACAGGTGGCGTTTTCACCCCTCCACTTT. Translated: CASSLVGQVAFSPLHF.

This clonotype appeared many times. This chain links TRBV7-9 with TRBJ1-5, with D unclear. Trimming stripped 1 base from V and 0 bases from J, with 7 bases between. CDR1 is SEHNR, CDR2 FQNEAQ, per germline (reference sequence). The CDR3 covers 15 residues. CDR3 sequence: CASSLDGNSNQPQHF. CDR3 bases: TGTGCCAGCAGCTTAGACGGTAATAGCAATCAGCCCCAGCATTTT.

With respect to this clonotype: This may come from a read error, since a much larger clone is one base off. V gene TRBV6-5 combines with J gene TRBJ1-5, with TRBD1 as a possible D gene (6 bases). Trimming removed 6 bases at V and 3 bases at J, with 15 bases between. Germline lookup yields CDR1 MNHEY and CDR2 SVGAGI. The CDR3 contains 15 residues. The CDR3 loop is CASRREGGSNQPQHF. CDR3 in DNA: TGTGCCAGCAGACGAGAAGGGGGTTCCAATCAGCCCCAGCATTTT.

The CDR3 reads CASSLDRTPLHF. In nucleotides, the CDR3 is TGTGCCAGCAGCCTGGACAGGACACCCCTCCACTTT. This chain joins TRBV5-5 and TRBJ1-6; 7 bases are a match to TRBD1. J gave up 11 bases and V 4 bases, and 3 bases lay outside the gene matches. The CDR3 has 12 amino acids. The germline V gene has CDR1 SGHKS and CDR2 YYEKEE (reference sequence).

This clonotype has more than one count but fewer than ten. The chain combines TRBV13 with TRBJ1-1, with D hard to call. V was trimmed by 6 bases and J by 4 bases, leaving 9 bases between them. The CDR3 runs 12 residues. Germline loops: CDR1 PRHDT, CDR2 FYEKMQ (reference sequence). CDR3 DNA: TGTGCCAGCAGGTACCCGTTCACTGAAGCTTTCTTT. Translating gives CASRYPFTEAFF.

V is TRBV28 and J is TRBJ1-4, with D unresolved. The CDR3 sequence is 13 residues long. Trimming took off 6 bases at V and 6 bases at J, with 11 bases between the two ends. CDR1 MDHEN and CDR2 SYDVKM come from the germline V gene. The CDR3 loop is CASSLAPDEKLFF. The CDR3 DNA reads TGTGCCAGCAGCCTGGCTCCCGATGAAAAACTGTTTTTT.

As to this clonotype: Compared with germline, one end of the junction differs, possibly owing to a read error. The chain uses TRBV7-9 and TRBJ2-3, with D maybe TRBD1 (7 bases). Per the germline V gene, CDR1 is SEHNR and CDR2 is FQNEAQ (reference sequence). The CDR3 covers 17 residues. The CDR3 reads CASCFAVRGTVTDTQYF. The CDR3 bases are TGTGCCAGCTGCTTCGCAGTCCGGGGGACAGTCACAGATACGCAGTATTTT.

This clonotype was counted a few times. V is TRBV28 and J is TRBJ1-2, with D unclear. In germline, CDR1 is MDHEN, CDR2 SYDVKM. V lost 2 bases and J lost 2, with 6 bases in between. The CDR3 is made up of 13 amino acids. CDR3 DNA sequence: TGTGCCAGCAGTTTAGCTTCAAACTATGGCTACACCTTC. It translates to CASSLASNYGYTF.

Concerning this clonotype itself: A read error may explain this, as a much larger clone is one base away. The V call is TRBV7-8, the J call TRBJ2-6, with D uncertain. This CDR3 spans 16 amino acids. V lost 1 base to trimming and J lost 0 bases, with 7 bases between them. Germline CDR1 and CDR2: SGHVS and FQNEAQ. This CDR3 reads CASSLVKSSGANVLTF. The CDR3 DNA is TGTGCCAGCAGCTTAGTCAAGAGCTCTGGGGCCAACGTCCTGACTTTC.

This clonotype was detected a few times. The chain is built from TRBV6-1 and TRBJ2-7; 8 nucleotides align to TRBD2. The CDR3 runs to 15 residues. The germline V gene has CDR1 MNHNS and CDR2 SASEGT. V shed 4 bases, J shed 3 bases, and the junction held 8 bases outside the gene matches. The CDR3 spells CASSVVTSVYYEQYF. The CDR3 nucleotides read TGTGCCAGCAGTGTTGTGACTAGCGTCTACTACGAGCAGTACTTC.

This clonotype was seen only a few times. The genes are TRBV11-2 and TRBJ1-5, with TRBD1 matching over 7 bases. V was clipped by 5 bases and J by 11 bases; unmatched bases: 21. CDR1 is SGHAT and CDR2 is FQNNGV in the germline V gene. This CDR3 region has 17 residues. In DNA, the CDR3 is TGTGCCAGCAGCAGAACCCTAACCGGGACAGAAATTAGTTCCCAGCATTTT. This encodes CASSRTLTGTEISSQHF.

This clonotype occurred a few times. The chain employs TRBV4-3 and TRBJ2-4; 14 bases fit TRBD2. CDR1 LGHNA and CDR2 YSLEER come from the germline V gene. CDR3 length: 17 residues. Unmatched junction bases numbered 5, after V lost 1 base and J lost 6 bases. CDR3 amino acids: CASSQGLAGGPINIQYF. The CDR3 DNA follows: TGCGCCAGCAGCCAAGGACTAGCGGGAGGGCCGATAAACATTCAGTACTTC.

This clonotype was picked up one time. Compared with germline, one end of the junction differs, possibly owing to a read error. This chain joins TRBV10-3 and TRBJ2-3; D possibly corresponds to TRBD1 (5 bases). The CDR3 length is 13 residues. The germline V gene encodes CDR1 ENHRY and CDR2 SYGVKD. The CDR3 DNA sequence: TGTGCCTCCTCTAATCCCTTGACAGATACGCAGTGTTTT. Its protein is CASSNPLTDTQCF.

This clonotype appeared once. This CDR3 reads CASSSGRNEQYF. In DNA form, the CDR3 reads TGTGCCAGCAGCTCAGGGAGGAACGAGCAGTACTTC. The gene calls are TRBV7-6 and TRBJ2-7; D is perhaps TRBD2 (6 bases). The V end lost 4 bases, the J end lost 5 bases, and 9 bases lay between the germline ends. This CDR3 region has 12 residues. Germline CDR1 and CDR2: SGHVS and FNYEAQ.

This clonotype was found a few times. The J gene is TRBJ2-5, the V gene TRBV2, with D tentatively TRBD1 or TRBD2 (6 bases each). V was cut by 8 bases and J by 5 bases, with 15 bases left in between. Germline values: CDR1 SNHLY, CDR2 FYNNEI. The CDR3 extends over 13 amino acids. The CDR3 sequence is CASSLGGLETQYF. The CDR3 DNA follows: TGTGCCAGCTCCCTGGGGGGCCTTGAGACCCAGTACTTC.

The chain carries TRBV6-2 or TRBV6-3 and TRBJ2-5; 10 nucleotides match TRBD1. The germline V gene encodes CDR1 MNHEY and CDR2 SVGEGT. The CDR3 covers 13 residues. The V gene end was trimmed by 11 bases and the J gene end by 5 bases; junction bases not matched to a gene: 8. Here the CDR3 reads CACTGTGVETQYF. CDR3 coding DNA: TGTGCCTGCACCGGGACAGGGGTCGAGACCCAGTACTTC.

This clonotype was found many times. V and J are TRBV6-6 and TRBJ1-1; TRBD1 is a possible D gene (5 bases). CDR1 MNHNY and CDR2 SVGAGI come from the germline V gene (reference sequence). V lost 2 bases, J lost 2 bases, and 9 bases lay in between. The CDR3 totals 14 residues. The DNA of the CDR3 is TGTGCCAGCAGTTACGTGGGGCCTAACACTGAAGCTTTCTTT. Protein: CASSYVGPNTEAFF.

This clonotype was observed a handful of times. The genes are TRBV20-1 and TRBJ2-4, with 8 bases aligning to TRBD1. CDR3 length: 15 amino acids. V gave up 6 bases and J gave up 0 bases; unmatched junction bases: 7. Germline values: CDR1 DFQATT, CDR2 SNEGSKA (reference sequence). CDR3 nucleotides: TGCAGTGCAATTTCAGGGGGCTTAGCCAAAAACATTCAGTACTTC. Translated, it gives CSAISGGLAKNIQYF.

The chain joins TRBV20-1 to TRBJ2-7; 9 bases are a match to TRBD2. This CDR3 comprises 16 residues. The J segment lost 7 bases and the V segment lost 2 bases, leaving 15 bases of the junction unmatched. Germline V CDR1 and CDR2: DFQATT, SNEGSKA (reference sequence). The CDR3 nucleotides read TGCAGTGCTAGATCACCGAGTAGCGGGAGACCCTGGGAGCAGTACTTC. Protein product: CSARSPSSGRPWEQYF.